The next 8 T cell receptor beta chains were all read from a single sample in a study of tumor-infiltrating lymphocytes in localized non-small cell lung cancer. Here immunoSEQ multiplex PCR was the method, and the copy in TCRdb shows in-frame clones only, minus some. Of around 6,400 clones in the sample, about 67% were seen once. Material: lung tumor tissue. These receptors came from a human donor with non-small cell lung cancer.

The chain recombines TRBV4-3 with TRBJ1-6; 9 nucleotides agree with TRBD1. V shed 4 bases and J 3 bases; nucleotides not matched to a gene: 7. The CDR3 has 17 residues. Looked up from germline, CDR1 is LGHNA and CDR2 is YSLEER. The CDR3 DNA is TGCGCCAGCAGCCGGGACAGGGAATTCCGCTATAATTCACCCCTCCACTTT. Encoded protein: CASSRDREFRYNSPLHF.

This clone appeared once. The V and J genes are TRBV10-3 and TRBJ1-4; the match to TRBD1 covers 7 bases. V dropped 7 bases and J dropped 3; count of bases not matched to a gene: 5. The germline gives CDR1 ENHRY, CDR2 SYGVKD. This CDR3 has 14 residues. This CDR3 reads CAIKGAGANEKLFF. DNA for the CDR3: TGTGCCATCAAGGGGGCAGGGGCTAATGAAAAACTGTTTTTT.

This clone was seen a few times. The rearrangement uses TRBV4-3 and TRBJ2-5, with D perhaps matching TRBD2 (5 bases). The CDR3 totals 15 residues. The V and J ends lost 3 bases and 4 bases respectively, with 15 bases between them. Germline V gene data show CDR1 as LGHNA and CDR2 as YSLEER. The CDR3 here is CASSQVFRGGETQYF. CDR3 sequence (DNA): TGCGCCAGCAGCCAGGTCTTTCGGGGTGGAGAGACCCAGTACTTC.

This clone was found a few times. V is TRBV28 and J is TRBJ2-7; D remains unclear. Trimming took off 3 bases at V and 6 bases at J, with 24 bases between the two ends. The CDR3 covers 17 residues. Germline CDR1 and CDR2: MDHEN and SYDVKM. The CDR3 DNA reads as TGTGCCAGCAGTTTCCCGTCCGAAGTGGACGGGTCGAGCGAGCAGTACTTC. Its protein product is CASSFPSEVDGSSEQYF.

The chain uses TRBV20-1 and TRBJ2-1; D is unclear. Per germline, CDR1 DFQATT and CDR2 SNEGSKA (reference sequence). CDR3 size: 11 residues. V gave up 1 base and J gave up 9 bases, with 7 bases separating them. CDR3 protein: CSARVVGEQFF. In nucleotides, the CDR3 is TGCAGTGCTAGAGTCGTTGGTGAGCAGTTCTTC.

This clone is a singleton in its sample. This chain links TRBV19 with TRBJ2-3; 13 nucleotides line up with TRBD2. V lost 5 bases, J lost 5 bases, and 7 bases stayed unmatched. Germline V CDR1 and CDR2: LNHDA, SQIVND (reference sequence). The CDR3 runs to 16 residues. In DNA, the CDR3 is TGTGCCAGTAGTCCAAGGACTAGCGGGGGTGTAGATACGCAGTATTTT. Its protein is CASSPRTSGGVDTQYF.

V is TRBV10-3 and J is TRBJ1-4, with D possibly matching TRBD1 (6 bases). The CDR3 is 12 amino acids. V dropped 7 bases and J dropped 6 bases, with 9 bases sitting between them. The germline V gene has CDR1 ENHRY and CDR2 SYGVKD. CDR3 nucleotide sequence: TGTGCCATCAAAGGGGGAGATGAAAAACTGTTTTTT. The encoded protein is CAIKGGDEKLFF.

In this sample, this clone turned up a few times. As DNA, the CDR3 is TGTGCCAGCGGACAGGGGGCTGACTATGGCTACACCTTC. This sequence encodes CASGQGADYGYTF. The rearrangement joins TRBV5-5 to TRBJ1-2; 11 positions match TRBD1. The CDR3 length is 13 residues. Germline-derived CDR1 and CDR2 are SGHKS and YYEKEE (reference sequence). The V segment lost 7 bases and the J segment 3 bases; nucleotides outside the gene matches: 2.